These T cell receptor beta chains were read from a single sample in a study of shared clonotypes between healthy human individuals. The assay was immunoSEQ multiplex PCR, and TCRdb's table has in-frame clones only and misses some. Found here are more than 1.2 million clones, approximately 98.5% of them singletons; the top ten hold about 0.34%. Sequenced: naive CD4+ T cells sorted from blood. These receptors were collected from a man in his thirties or forties in good health. CDR3s include the opening cysteine and the closing phenylalanine or tryptophan. The D gene is left open where the match is weak. The listing skips clone size in some rows; elsewhere it reads once, few, many or a size class.

j_gene,v_gene,abundance,d_gene,CDR3nt,CDR3aa
TRBJ2-3,TRBV7-6,-,TRBD2,TGTGCCAGCAGCTTGCTCCAGCGGGAGTGGTCAGATACGCAGTATTTT,CASSLLQREWSDTQYF
TRBJ2-1,TRBV18,-,TRBD2,TGTGCCAGCTCACCAGCGGGAGGGGCGGTTGAGCAGTTCTTC,CASSPAGGAVEQFF
TRBJ2-3,TRBV5-1,-,TRBD2,TGCGCCAGCAGCGGTCAGGCGGGAGGGCCCTCGGTCCCAGATACGCAGTATTTT,CASSGQAGGPSVPDTQYF
TRBJ1-1,TRBV5-6,-,TRBD1,TGTGCCAGCAGCCCAGGGACAGGTGAAGCTTTCTTT,CASSPGTGEAFF
TRBJ1-5,TRBV10-3,-,-,TGTGCCATCAGTGACAGGTCTCAGCCCCAGCATTTT,CAISDRSQPQHF
TRBJ1-2,TRBV20-1,-,-,TGCAGTGCTCTGGAGTATGGCTACACCTTC,CSALEYGYTF
TRBJ2-3,TRBV28,-,TRBD2,TGTGCCAGCATAGGACTAGCGGGAGGCCCGGGGCGAACAGATACGCAGTATTTT,CASIGLAGGPGRTDTQYF
TRBJ1-1,TRBV6-5,-,TRBD1,TGTGCCAGCAGTTATCTGGGACAGGGCATCTCGAGCGAAGCTTTCTTT,CASSYLGQGISSEAFF
TRBJ2-1,TRBV7-6,-,TRBD1,TGTGCCAGCAGCTTACCCTGGGACAGGGGGGATGAGCAGTTCTTC,CASSLPWDRGDEQFF
TRBJ2-1,TRBV7-8,-,TRBD1,TGTGCCAGCAGCTTATGGGACAGCTCCTACAATGAGCAGTTCTTC,CASSLWDSSYNEQFF
TRBJ2-5,TRBV7-7,-,-,TGTGCTAGCAGCCCGACCCGAGGCGGGGAGACCCAGTACTTC,CASSPTRGGETQYF
TRBJ2-7,TRBV9,-,-,TGTGCCAGCAGCCCTCACACCTACTCCTACGAGCAGTACTTC,CASSPHTYSYEQYF
TRBJ2-2,TRBV4-3,-,TRBD2,TGCGCCAGCAGCCCCCGGGCTAGCGGGGGGACCGGGGAGCTGTTTTTT,CASSPRASGGTGELFF
TRBJ1-1,TRBV5-4,-,-,TGTGCCAGCAGCTTGGACAGGCCCCTACCGAACACTGAAGCTTTCTTT,CASSLDRPLPNTEAFF
TRBJ2-2,TRBV5-5,-,TRBD2,TGTGCCAGCAGCTTGAGAAGCGGGAGTGGAACCGGGGAGCTGTTTTTT,CASSLRSGSGTGELFF
TRBJ2-2,TRBV29-1,-,-,TGCAGCATCTTACGCACCGGGGAGCTGTTTTTT,CSILRTGELFF
TRBJ2-7,TRBV2,-,-,TGTGCCAGCAGCGCGGGGGGACAGGGCCTGGACGAGCAGTACTTC,CASSAGGQGLDEQYF
TRBJ1-5,TRBV29-1,-,-,TGCAGCGCTACAGACTCTCTTAGCAATCAGCCCCAGCATTTT,CSATDSLSNQPQHF
TRBJ2-1,TRBV7-2,once,-,TGTGCCAGCAGCTTAGGGACCTACAATGAGCAGTTCTTC,CASSLGTYNEQFF
TRBJ2-2,TRBV10-2,-,TRBD1,TGCGCCAGCTGGGGACAGGGGAACACCGGGGAGCTGTTTTTT,CASWGQGNTGELFF
TRBJ2-5,TRBV4-2,-,-,TGTGCCAGCAGCCAAGATTTAGGAGGTTTAGAAGAGACCCAGTACTTC,CASSQDLGGLEETQYF
TRBJ2-1,TRBV15,-,-,TGTGCCATCAGCAGGGGTGGCTCCTACAATGAGCAGTTCTTC,CAISRGGSYNEQFF
TRBJ2-3,TRBV4-3,-,-,TGCGCCAGCAGCCATCCCCTTACTAGCTCAGATACGCAGTATTTT,CASSHPLTSSDTQYF
TRBJ1-2,TRBV7-9,-,-,TGTGCCAGCAGCCCCCGCGGAATACAGGGCGGTGAAGGCTACACCTTC,CASSPRGIQGGEGYTF
TRBJ1-2,TRBV30,-,-,TGTGCCTGGAGTCCTCCCCGGGAAAGCGGCTATGGCTACACCTTC,CAWSPPRESGYGYTF
TRBJ2-3,TRBV18,-,TRBD1,TGTGCCAGCTCACCACCGACGGCTACAGGGGCAGATACGCAGTATTTT,CASSPPTATGADTQYF
TRBJ1-4,TRBV7-2,-,TRBD1,TGTGCCAGCAGCTTGCGACAGGGGGCTGAAAAACTGTTTTTT,CASSLRQGAEKLFF
TRBJ2-5,TRBV19,-,-,TGTGCCAGTAGTCGCGATATTGAAGAGACCCAGTACTTC,CASSRDIEETQYF
TRBJ1-5,TRBV19,-,TRBD1,TGTGCCAGTAGTTGGACAGGGAGTACCAATCAGCCCCAGCATTTT,CASSWTGSTNQPQHF
TRBJ2-3,TRBV18,-,-,TGTGCCAGCTCACCACTCGCCCAGTCACTCACAGATACGCAGTATTTT,CASSPLAQSLTDTQYF
TRBJ1-1,TRBV27,-,-,TGTGCCAGCAGGGGGCCCACTTGGGGGACTGAAGCTTTCTTT,CASRGPTWGTEAFF
TRBJ2-5,TRBV28,-,-,TGTGCCAGCAGTGGGCGTAGGGAGCGGGAGACCCAGTACTTC,CASSGRRERETQYF
TRBJ2-7,TRBV9,-,-,TGTGCCAGCAGCGTCGCAACGGACAGATCCTACGAGCAGTACTTC,CASSVATDRSYEQYF
TRBJ1-1,TRBV28,-,-,TGTGCCAGCAGTGTTAATACTGAAGCTTTCTTT,CASSVNTEAFF
TRBJ2-7,TRBV10-3,-,TRBD2,TGTGCCATCAGTCCGACTAGCGGGAGGAGAGGATCCTACGAGCAGTACTTC,CAISPTSGRRGSYEQYF
TRBJ2-7,TRBV5-1,once,TRBD1,TGCGCCAGCAGCTTGGAGGGACAGGGGTACGAGCAGTACTTC,CASSLEGQGYEQYF
TRBJ1-1,TRBV16,-,-,TGTGCCAGCAGCCAACTGGGGAACACTGAAGCTTTCTTT,CASSQLGNTEAFF
TRBJ2-5,TRBV5-4,once,-,TGTGCCAGCAGCGGGGCAGCACAAGAGACCCAGTACTTC,CASSGAAQETQYF
TRBJ1-5,TRBV7-9,-,-,TGTGCCAGCAGCTTTGGGGAGGATCAGCCCCAGCATTTT,CASSFGEDQPQHF